The entry below gives a single TCR beta chain sequence along with its context. Its antigen is still unknown. The entry originates in a study of human T cells and chemical hapten exposure. Whole-study context: TCR yields per sample varied, mainly owing to small pooled library volume differences. Study results and caveats: In the PT1 data, expanded TCR counts showed a positive correlation with patch test score.

Germline-derived CDR1 and CDR2 are GTSNPN and SVGIG (reference sequence). The CDR3 sequence is 13 residues long. Trimming cost V 0 bases and J 5 bases; bases outside gene matches: 2. TCRdb re-derived calls from the RACE reads in MiXCR, one entry per CDR3 protein. This table holds about 90,000 distinct CDR3 sequences, approximately 10% found once. Time point defined: patch test 3, about 24 weeks after DPC sensitization. Stated treatment: therapeutic diphenylcyclopropenone sensitization with weekly scalp DPC. Unseparated into fractions, whole blood served as the source from which total RNA was extracted.

This sequence was found in a woman in her twenties or thirties with alopecia areata. Some clones in this sample may be carry-over from other donors' samples. Sequenced material: whole blood, taken in connection with sensitization to the hapten diphenylcyclopropenone (DPC). The genes are TRBV30 and TRBJ2-3, with 7 bases identical to TRBD2. The chain's CDR3 is CAWSVGGVDTQYF. The CDR3 DNA follows: TGTGCCTGGAGTGTGGGGGGGGTAGATACGCAGTATTTT.